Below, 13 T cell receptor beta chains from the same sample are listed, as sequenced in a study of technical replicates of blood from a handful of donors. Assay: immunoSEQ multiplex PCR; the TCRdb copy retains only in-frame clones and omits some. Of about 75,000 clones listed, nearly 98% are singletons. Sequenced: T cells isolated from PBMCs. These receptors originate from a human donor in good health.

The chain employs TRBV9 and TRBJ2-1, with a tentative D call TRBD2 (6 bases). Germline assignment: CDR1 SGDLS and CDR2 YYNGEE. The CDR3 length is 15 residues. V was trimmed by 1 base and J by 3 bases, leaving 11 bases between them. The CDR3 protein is CASSVRLEGYNEQFF. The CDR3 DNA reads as TGTGCCAGCAGCGTAAGACTAGAGGGCTACAATGAGCAGTTCTTC.

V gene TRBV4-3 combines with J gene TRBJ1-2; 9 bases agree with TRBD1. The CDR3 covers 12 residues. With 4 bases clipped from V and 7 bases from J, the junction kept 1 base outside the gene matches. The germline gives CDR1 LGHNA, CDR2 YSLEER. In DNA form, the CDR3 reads TGCGCCAGCAGCCGGACAGGGGCTGGCTACACCTTC. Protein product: CASSRTGAGYTF.

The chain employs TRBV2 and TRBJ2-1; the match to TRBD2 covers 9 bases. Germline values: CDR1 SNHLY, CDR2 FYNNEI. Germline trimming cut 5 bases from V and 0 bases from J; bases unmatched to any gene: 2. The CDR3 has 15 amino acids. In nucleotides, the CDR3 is TGTGCCAGCAGTTTACTAGCGGGCTCCTACAATGAGCAGTTCTTC. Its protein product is CASSLLAGSYNEQFF.

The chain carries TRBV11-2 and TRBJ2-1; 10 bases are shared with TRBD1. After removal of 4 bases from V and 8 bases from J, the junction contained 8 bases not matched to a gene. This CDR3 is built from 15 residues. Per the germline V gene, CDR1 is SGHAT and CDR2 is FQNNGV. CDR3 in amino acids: CASSSRGTGEDEQFF. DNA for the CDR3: TGTGCCAGCAGCTCGCGGGGGACAGGGGAGGATGAGCAGTTCTTC.

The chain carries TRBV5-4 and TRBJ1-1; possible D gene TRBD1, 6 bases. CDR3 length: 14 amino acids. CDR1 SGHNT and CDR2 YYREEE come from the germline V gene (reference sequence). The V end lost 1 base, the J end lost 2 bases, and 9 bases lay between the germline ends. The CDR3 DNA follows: TGTGCCAGCAGCTTGAAGGGGGTTAACACTGAAGCTTTCTTT. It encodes CASSLKGVNTEAFF.

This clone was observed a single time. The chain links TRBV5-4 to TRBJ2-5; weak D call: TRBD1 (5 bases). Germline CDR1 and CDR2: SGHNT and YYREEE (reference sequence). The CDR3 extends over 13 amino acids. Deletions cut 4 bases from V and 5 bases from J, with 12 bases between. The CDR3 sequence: CASSLTVLETQYF. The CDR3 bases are TGTGCCAGCAGCCTGACAGTACTGGAGACCCAGTACTTC.

The DNA for the CDR3 is TGTGCCATCAGTGAGGTCGGCACTGAAGCTTTCTTT. This encodes CAISEVGTEAFF. The J gene is TRBJ1-1, the V gene TRBV10-3; D unclear. Per the germline V gene, CDR1 is ENHRY and CDR2 is SYGVKD. The CDR3 loop spans 12 amino acids. V lost 2 bases to trimming and J lost 4 bases, with 5 bases between them.

In DNA form, the CDR3 reads TGTGCCAGCAGCTTTATGGGAGCGGAGGGAGATACGCAGTATTTT. Its translation is CASSFMGAEGDTQYF. The V call is TRBV7-2, the J call TRBJ2-3, with D tentatively TRBD2 (6 bases). The CDR3 loop spans 15 amino acids. Germline V gene sequence: CDR1 SGHTA, CDR2 FQGNSA. V was clipped by 3 bases and J by 5 bases, with 15 bases between them.

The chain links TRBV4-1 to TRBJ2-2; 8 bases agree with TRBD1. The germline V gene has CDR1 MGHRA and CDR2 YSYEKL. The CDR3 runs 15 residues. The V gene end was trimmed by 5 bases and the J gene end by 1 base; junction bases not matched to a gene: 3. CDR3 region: CASSSGTGNTGELFF. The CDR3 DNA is TGCGCCAGCAGCTCCGGGACAGGGAACACCGGGGAGCTGTTTTTT.

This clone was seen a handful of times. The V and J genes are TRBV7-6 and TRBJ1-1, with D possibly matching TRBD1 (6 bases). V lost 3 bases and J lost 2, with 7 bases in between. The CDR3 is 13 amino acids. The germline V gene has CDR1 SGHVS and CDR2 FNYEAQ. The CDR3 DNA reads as TGTGCCAGCAGCTTGGGGGCAAACACTGAAGCTTTCTTT. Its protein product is CASSLGANTEAFF.

This CDR3 is CASSTPEDWGPYEQYF. The DNA for the CDR3 is TGTGCCAGTAGTACCCCCGAGGATTGGGGGCCCTACGAGCAGTACTTC. This chain uses TRBV19 with TRBJ2-7; the D gene is possibly TRBD1 (6 bases). Germline-derived CDR1 and CDR2 are LNHDA and SQIVND (reference sequence). Deletions cut 4 bases from V and 2 bases from J, with 18 bases between. The CDR3 contains 16 residues.

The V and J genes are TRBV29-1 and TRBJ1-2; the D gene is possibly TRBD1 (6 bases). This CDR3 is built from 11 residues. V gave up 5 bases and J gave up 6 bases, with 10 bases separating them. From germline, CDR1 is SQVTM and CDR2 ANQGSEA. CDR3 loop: CSVTQGHGYTF. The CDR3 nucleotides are TGCAGCGTTACACAGGGCCATGGCTACACCTTC. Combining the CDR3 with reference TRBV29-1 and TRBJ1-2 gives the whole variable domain SAVISQKPSRDICQRGTSLTIQCQVDSQVTMMFWYRQQPGQSLTLIATANQGSEATYESGFVIDKFPISRPNLTFSTLTVSNMSPEDSSIYLCSVTQGHGYTFGSGTRLTVV.

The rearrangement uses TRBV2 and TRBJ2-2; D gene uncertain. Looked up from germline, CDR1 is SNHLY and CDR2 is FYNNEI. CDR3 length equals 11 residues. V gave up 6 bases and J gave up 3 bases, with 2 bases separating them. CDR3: CASSYTGELFF. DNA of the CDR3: TGTGCCAGCAGCTACACCGGGGAGCTGTTTTTT.